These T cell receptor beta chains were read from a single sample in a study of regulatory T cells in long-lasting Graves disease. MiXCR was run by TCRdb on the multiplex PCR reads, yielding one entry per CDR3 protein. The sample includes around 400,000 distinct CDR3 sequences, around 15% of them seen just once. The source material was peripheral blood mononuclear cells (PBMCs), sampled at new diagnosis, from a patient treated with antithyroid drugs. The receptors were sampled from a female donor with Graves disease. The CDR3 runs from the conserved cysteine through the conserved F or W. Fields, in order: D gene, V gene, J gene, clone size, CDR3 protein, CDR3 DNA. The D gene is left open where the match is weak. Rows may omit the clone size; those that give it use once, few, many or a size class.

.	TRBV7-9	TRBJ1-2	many	CASSLATGTGYGYTF	TGTGCCAGCAGCTTAGCGACGGGGACTGGCTATGGCTACACCTTC
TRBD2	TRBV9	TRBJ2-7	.	CASSFGTSGTYEQYF	TGTGCCAGCAGCTTTGGGACTAGCGGTACCTACGAGCAGTACTTC
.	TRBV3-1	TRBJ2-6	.	CASSQVRAGASGANVLTF	TGTGCCAGCAGCCAAGTCCGAGCGGGCGCCTCTGGGGCCAACGTCCTGACTTTC
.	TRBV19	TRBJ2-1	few	CASRPLGGGYNEQFF	TGTGCCAGTAGACCCCTCGGGGGCGGCTACAATGAGCAGTTCTTC
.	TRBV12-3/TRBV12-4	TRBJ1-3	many	CASSFEEGIKSAIYF	TGTGCCAGCAGTTTTGAGGAGGGCATTAAAAGCGCCATATATTTT
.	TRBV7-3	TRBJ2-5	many	CASSQWTGETQYF	TGTGCCAGCAGCCAATGGACGGGCGAGACCCAGTACTTC
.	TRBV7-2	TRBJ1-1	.	CASSLPSGVSTEAFF	TGTGCCAGCAGCTTACCCTCAGGGGTGAGTACTGAAGCTTTCTTT
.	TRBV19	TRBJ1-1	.	CASRNKLAAFF	TGTGCCAGTAGAAATAAGTTGGCAGCTTTCTTT
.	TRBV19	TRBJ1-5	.	CASTRGINQPQHF	TGTGCCAGTACGAGGGGCATCAATCAGCCCCAGCATTTT
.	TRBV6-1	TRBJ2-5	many	CASRRGLQETQYF	TGTGCCAGCCGGAGGGGACTTCAAGAGACCCAGTACTTC
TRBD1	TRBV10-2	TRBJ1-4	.	CASSAQGNEKLFF	TGCGCCAGCAGTGCACAGGGGAACGAAAAACTGTTTTTT